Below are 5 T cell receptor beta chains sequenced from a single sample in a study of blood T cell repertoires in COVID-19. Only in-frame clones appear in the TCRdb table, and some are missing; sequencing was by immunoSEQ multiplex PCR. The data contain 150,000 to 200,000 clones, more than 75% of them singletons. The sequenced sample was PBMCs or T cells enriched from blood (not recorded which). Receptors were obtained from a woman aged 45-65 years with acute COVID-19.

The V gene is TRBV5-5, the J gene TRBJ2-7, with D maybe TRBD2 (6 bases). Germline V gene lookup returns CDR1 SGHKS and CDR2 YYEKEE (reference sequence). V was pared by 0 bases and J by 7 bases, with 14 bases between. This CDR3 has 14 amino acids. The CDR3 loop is CASSLGWEGGEQYV. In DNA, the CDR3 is TGTGCCAGCAGCTTGGGCTGGGAAGGAGGGGAGCAGTACGTC.

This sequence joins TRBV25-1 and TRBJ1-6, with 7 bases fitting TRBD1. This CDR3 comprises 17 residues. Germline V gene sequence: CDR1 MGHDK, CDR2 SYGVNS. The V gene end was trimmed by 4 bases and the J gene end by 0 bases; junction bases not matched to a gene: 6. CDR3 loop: CASSAQTGNSYNSPLHF. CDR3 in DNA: TGTGCCAGCAGTGCCCAGACAGGGAACTCCTATAATTCACCCCTCCACTTT.

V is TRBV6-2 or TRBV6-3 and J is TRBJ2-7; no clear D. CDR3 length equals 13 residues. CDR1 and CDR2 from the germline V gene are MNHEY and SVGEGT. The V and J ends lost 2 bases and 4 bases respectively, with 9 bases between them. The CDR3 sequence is CASSYLLSYEQYV. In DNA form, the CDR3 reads TGTGCCAGCAGTTACCTCTTGTCTTACGAGCAGTACGTC.

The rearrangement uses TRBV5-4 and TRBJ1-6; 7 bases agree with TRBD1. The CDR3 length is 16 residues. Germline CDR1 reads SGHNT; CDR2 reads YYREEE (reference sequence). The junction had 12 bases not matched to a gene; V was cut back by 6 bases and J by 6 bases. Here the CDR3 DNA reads TGTGCCAGCACCCTTATACCGGGACAGTCTAATTCACCCCTCCACTTT. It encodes CASTLIPGQSNSPLHF.

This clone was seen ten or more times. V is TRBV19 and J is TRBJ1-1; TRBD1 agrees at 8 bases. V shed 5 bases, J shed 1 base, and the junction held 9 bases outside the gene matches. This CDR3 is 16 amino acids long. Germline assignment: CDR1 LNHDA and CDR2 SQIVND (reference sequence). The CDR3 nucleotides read TGTGCCAGTAGTCCCCGGGACAGGACTCCGAACACTGAAGCTTTCTTT. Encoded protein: CASSPRDRTPNTEAFF.